This T cell receptor beta chain was observed in a study of OX40 agonist ivuxolimab in advanced cancers. The germline V and J ends were trimmed by 8 bases and 6 bases, with 11 bases remaining between them. The CDR3 has 13 residues. The V gene's germline CDR1 is MNHNS and CDR2 SASEGT. Clones were read by immunoSEQ multiplex PCR, and TCRdb kept only the in-frame ones, dropping some. The table records 45,000 to 70,000 clones, 86% of them present only once. This receptor was taken from an adult with an advanced solid tumor such as melanoma, head and neck, liver or kidney cancer. The V call is TRBV6-1, the J call TRBJ1-6; D is unclear. The source was CD4+ or CD8+ T cells sorted from blood, collected in a trial of the OX40 agonist ivuxolimab. The CDR3 loop reads CASSDYLNSPLHF. Written as DNA, the CDR3 is TGTGCCAGCTCCGACTACCTTAATTCACCCCTCCACTTT.